Shown below are 10 T cell receptor beta chains from a single sample sequenced in a study of cytomegalovirus exposure and HLA in healthy donors. Researchers ran the PCR with 60 Vbeta and 13 Jbeta primers. Sequencing used immunoSEQ multiplex PCR; TCRdb keeps in-frame clones, though not all of them. The sample has 100,000 to 150,000 clones, more than 65% seen once; the top ten hold more than 1.4%. Material: PBMCs. Every receptor here comes from a woman between 18 and 29 years old in good health and CMV-seronegative.

The chain recombines TRBV27 with TRBJ2-7; 7 bases agree with TRBD2. J gave up 6 bases and V 4 bases, and 12 bases lay outside the gene matches. Germline CDR1 reads MNHEY; CDR2 reads SMNVEV (reference sequence). The CDR3 has 15 amino acids. CDR3 sequence: CASSYQAGVSPEQYF. CDR3 sequence (DNA): TGTGCCAGCAGTTACCAGGCGGGAGTAAGCCCCGAGCAGTACTTC.

Details on this clone: At one end, the junction sequence differs from germline, possibly due to a read error. This rearrangement joins TRBV18 to TRBJ2-6; TRBD1 aligns across 9 bases. The CDR3 length is 17 residues. CDR1 KGHSH and CDR2 LQKENI come from the germline V gene. CDR3 nucleotides: TGTGCCAGCTCACCACGATGGGACAGGGCTGGGGCCAACGGCCTGACTTTC. This sequence encodes CASSPRWDRAGANGLTF.

The rearrangement joins TRBV7-9 to TRBJ1-4; TRBD1 aligns across 7 bases. The CDR3 consists of 14 residues. After removal of 7 bases from V and 6 bases from J, the junction contained 8 bases not matched to a gene. In germline, CDR1 is SEHNR, CDR2 FQNEAQ (reference sequence). The CDR3 bases are TGTGCCAGCACCAAGGGACAGATCCATGAAAAACTGTTTTTT. This codes for CASTKGQIHEKLFF.

The V call is TRBV27, the J call TRBJ1-2, with D perhaps TRBD1 (5 bases). The germline gives CDR1 MNHEY, CDR2 SMNVEV (reference sequence). The CDR3 loop spans 14 amino acids. Trimming cost V 5 bases and J 8 bases, with 18 bases left between them. CDR3 DNA sequence: TGTGCCAGCAGTGCAGGGAACGTTGAGGAAGGCTACACCTTC. This translates into CASSAGNVEEGYTF.

This chain uses TRBV5-8 with TRBJ2-1; TRBD2 matches at 7 bases. CDR3 length equals 16 residues. Looked up from germline, CDR1 is SGHTS and CDR2 is YDEGEE. V lost 0 bases, J lost 5 bases, and 8 bases stayed unmatched. CDR3 amino acids: CASSLADGGIHNEQFF. CDR3 DNA sequence: TGTGCCAGCAGCTTGGCCGACGGGGGGATACACAATGAGCAGTTCTTC.

With respect to this clone: Other DNA variants within this sample encode the same CDR3. The chain uses TRBV18 and TRBJ2-5; D is possibly TRBD2 (6 bases). The CDR3 spans 12 residues. CDR1 is KGHSH and CDR2 is LQKENI in the germline V gene. Trimming took off 6 bases at V and 5 bases at J, with 10 bases between the two ends. This CDR3 reads CASSPRGETQYF. Here the CDR3 DNA reads TGTGCCAGCTCCCCCCGGGGGGAGACCCAGTACTTC.

The V gene is TRBV7-6, the J gene TRBJ2-2, with D hard to call. The CDR3 is made up of 17 amino acids. Germline V gene data show CDR1 as SGHVS and CDR2 as FNYEAQ. Deletions cut 5 bases from V and 0 bases from J, with 16 bases between. CDR3 residues: CASSRSFLLTNTGELFF. DNA for the CDR3: TGTGCCAGCAGCCGTTCCTTTCTCCTAACGAACACCGGGGAGCTGTTTTTT.

The chain links TRBV5-6 to TRBJ1-4; TRBD1 might be the D (6 bases). V was pared by 3 bases and J by 8 bases, with 17 bases between. Per the germline V gene, CDR1 is SGHDT and CDR2 is YYEEEE. CDR3 size: 15 residues. For the CDR3, the DNA is TGTGCCAGCAGCTCTACCGGGACACTCCCCGAAAAACTGTTTTTT. This codes for CASSSTGTLPEKLFF. Drawing the rest from reference TRBV5-6 and TRBJ1-4, the complete variable domain is DAGVTQSPTHLIKTRGQQVTLRCSPKSGHDTVSWYQQALGQGPQFIFQYYEEEERQRGNFPDRFSGHQFPNYSSELNVNALLLGDSALYLCASSSTGTLPEKLFFGSGTQLSVL.

The chain recombines TRBV4-3 with TRBJ1-5, with D perhaps matching TRBD1 (5 bases). CDR1 LGHNA and CDR2 YSLEER come from the germline V gene. The CDR3 is made up of 17 amino acids. The V and J ends lost 0 bases and 4 bases respectively, with 16 bases between them. The CDR3: CASSQDRGGGGNQPQHF. CDR3 DNA sequence: TGCGCCAGCAGCCAAGATCGGGGCGGGGGAGGGAATCAGCCCCAGCATTTT.

The genes are TRBV9 and TRBJ1-2, with 8 bases matching TRBD1. The V segment lost 1 base and the J segment 6 bases; nucleotides outside the gene matches: 8. The CDR3 has 15 residues. CDR1 and CDR2 from the germline V gene are SGDLS and YYNGEE. CDR3 nucleotides: TGTGCCAGCAGCGTATCACGGACAGGGAAACATGGCTACACCTTC. Residues: CASSVSRTGKHGYTF.